The 18 T cell receptor beta chains listed next were all sequenced from one sample in a study of T cells after posttransplantation cyclophosphamide listed by TCRdb under 2016. The sample's treatment or condition label, decoded: high-dose cyclophosphamide on days +3 and +4 as single-agent GVHD prophylaxis. For conditioning, the PTCy patients got busulfan and fludarabine, then a related or unrelated marrow graft, followed by cyclophosphamide on days +3 and +4. The library came from the immunoSEQ multiplex PCR assay. TCRdb mirrors the immuneACCESS table, restricted to in-frame sequences. Some clones are absent from its copies; in checked studies, under half trace to an unresolved V gene, and the reason for the others is unknown. The sample includes some 6,000 clones, with 82% observed a single time. The ten largest make up roughly 2.8% of the sample. Sequences were derived from CD4+ T cells sorted from blood, sampled around 370 days after allogeneic stem cell transplant with posttransplant cyclophosphamide. These receptors were taken from a male patient aged 45-59 years who received an allogeneic stem cell transplant from a related donor and was CMV-positive. The graft donor may be the source of some T cells after a transplant.

V gene TRBV28 combines with J gene TRBJ1-2; the D is unclear. The CDR3 is 15 amino acids. Germline V CDR1 and CDR2: MDHEN, SYDVKM. The V end lost 4 bases, the J end lost 5 bases, and 17 bases lay between the germline ends. CDR3 coding DNA: TGTGCCAGCAGTTCCGAAGATGTAAAACGGTATGGCTACACCTTC. It yields the protein CASSSEDVKRYGYTF.

This clone appeared a few times. Other DNA sequences in this sample translate to the same CDR3. This chain links TRBV7-6 with TRBJ2-3; D perhaps matches TRBD1 (6 bases). The CDR3 runs to 17 residues. The V gene's germline CDR1 is SGHVS and CDR2 FNYEAQ. Trimming removed 2 bases from V and 3 bases from J, with 18 bases in between. The CDR3 here is CASSLFSQGMETDTQYF. CDR3 coding DNA: TGTGCCAGCAGCTTATTTTCCCAGGGGATGGAAACAGATACGCAGTATTTT.

This chain links TRBV10-1 with TRBJ2-1, with D tentatively TRBD2 (5 bases). Germline CDR1 and CDR2: WNHNN and SYGVQD (reference sequence). V lost 2 bases and J 2 bases, leaving 13 bases between the germline ends. The CDR3 has 16 amino acids. The CDR3 DNA reads TGCGCCAGCAGTGAGCTTGTGACTACCGCCTACAATGAGCAGTTCTTC. Translating it yields CASSELVTTAYNEQFF.

The chain recombines TRBV25-1 with TRBJ1-4; 8 bases are shared with TRBD1. CDR1 and CDR2 (germline): MGHDK, SYGVNS. With 5 bases clipped from V and 7 bases from J, the junction kept 9 bases outside the gene matches. CDR3 length equals 15 residues. CDR3 in amino acids: CASSTGGASPEKLFF. For the CDR3, the DNA is TGTGCCAGCAGTACAGGGGGGGCATCACCTGAAAAACTGTTTTTT.

The chain combines TRBV5-1 with TRBJ2-6; TRBD1 aligns across 7 bases. CDR1 and CDR2 (germline): SGHRS, YFSETQ. Unmatched junction bases numbered 5, after V lost 4 bases and J lost 4 bases. The CDR3 is made up of 15 amino acids. As DNA, the CDR3 is TGCGCCAGCAGCCAACAGGGGATCGGGGCCAACGTCCTGACTTTC. This sequence encodes CASSQQGIGANVLTF.

This sequence joins TRBV6-6 and TRBJ1-1, with D possibly being TRBD1 (5 bases). The germline gives CDR1 MNHNY, CDR2 SVGAGI (reference sequence). Trimming removed 0 bases at V and 1 base at J, with 9 bases between. CDR3 size: 15 residues. As DNA, the CDR3 is TGTGCCAGCAGTTACTCGAAACAGGCGAACACTGAAGCTTTCTTT. Residues: CASSYSKQANTEAFF.

CDR3 loop: CASSLRGTGANVLTF. Here the CDR3 DNA reads TGTGCCAGCAGCCTCAGGGGGACTGGGGCCAACGTCCTGACTTTC. The chain links TRBV6-1 to TRBJ2-6; 7 nucleotides match TRBD1. Looked up from germline, CDR1 is MNHNS and CDR2 is SASEGT. The junction had 4 bases not matched to a gene; V was cut back by 6 bases and J by 2 bases. CDR3 size: 15 residues.

This sequence joins TRBV15 and TRBJ2-1; 11 bases agree with TRBD2. J gave up 6 bases and V 3 bases, and 4 bases lay outside the gene matches. From germline, CDR1 is LNHNV and CDR2 YYDKDF (reference sequence). The CDR3 runs 15 residues. For the CDR3, the DNA is TGTGCCACCAGCAGGTCCGGGACTAGCGGCAATGAGCAGTTCTTC. It specifies CATSRSGTSGNEQFF.

CDR3 amino acids: CASSLEGPSDTQYF. The CDR3 region has the DNA TGCGCCAGCAGCTTGGAGGGGCCCTCAGATACGCAGTATTTT. J is TRBJ2-3 and V is TRBV5-1, with D perhaps TRBD1 (5 bases). The CDR3 is 14 amino acids. The germline gives CDR1 SGHRS, CDR2 YFSETQ. V was trimmed by 0 bases and J by 4 bases, leaving 9 bases between them.

The rearrangement uses TRBV6-5 and TRBJ2-7, with 10 bases identical to TRBD1. CDR3 length equals 14 residues. CDR1 and CDR2 (germline): MNHEY, SVGAGI. V lost 4 bases to trimming and J lost 6 bases; unmatched junction nucleotides: 6. CDR3 DNA sequence: TGTGCCAGCAGTTCCTCGGACAGGGGGGTCGAGCAGTACTTC. It specifies CASSSSDRGVEQYF.

The chain joins TRBV5-4 to TRBJ1-2; the match to TRBD1 covers 9 bases. Germline lookup yields CDR1 SGHNT and CDR2 YYREEE (reference sequence). Unmatched junction bases numbered 8, after V lost 2 bases and J lost 6 bases. The CDR3 sequence is 15 residues long. Here the CDR3 reads CASSLPGQGRDGYTF. The CDR3 DNA reads TGTGCCAGCAGCTTACCGGGACAGGGACGAGATGGCTACACCTTC.

V gene TRBV5-4 combines with J gene TRBJ2-6; 10 bases align to TRBD1. The CDR3 covers 17 residues. The V and J ends lost 4 bases and 0 bases, in that order; junction bases with no gene match: 4. Germline V gives CDR1 SGHNT, CDR2 YYREEE (reference sequence). In DNA, the CDR3 is TGTGCCAGCAGCAGGACAGGGGGAGACTCTGGGGCCAACGTCCTGACTTTC. Encoded protein: CASSRTGGDSGANVLTF.

This chain joins TRBV5-6 and TRBJ2-7; D possibly corresponds to TRBD1 (6 bases). The CDR3 length is 13 residues. The V gene's germline CDR1 is SGHDT and CDR2 YYEEEE. V was trimmed by 4 bases and J by 6 bases, leaving 14 bases between them. As DNA, the CDR3 is TGTGCCAGCAGCCCAGGGGTGAGGTTCGAGCAGTACTTC. It is translated as CASSPGVRFEQYF.

The gene calls are TRBV5-1 and TRBJ2-7; weak D call: TRBD2 (5 bases). This CDR3 contains 14 residues. The germline CDR1 and CDR2 sequences are SGHRS and YFSETQ. V gave up 0 bases and J gave up 4 bases, with 11 bases separating them. The CDR3, as DNA: TGCGCCAGCAGCTTGGAGTCTAGCATATACGAGCAGTACTTC. It yields the protein CASSLESSIYEQYF.

The chain uses TRBV12-5 and TRBJ2-7; maybe TRBD1 (6 bases). CDR1 LGHNT and CDR2 FRNRAP come from the germline V gene. V gave up 8 bases and J gave up 2 bases, with 13 bases separating them. The CDR3 has 13 residues. In DNA form, the CDR3 reads TGTGCTAGTTCGTCAGGGGCTACCTACGAGCAGTACTTC. It encodes CASSSGATYEQYF. Together with reference TRBV12-5 and TRBJ2-7, the CDR3 gives the full variable domain: DARVTQTPRHKVTEMGQEVTMRCQPILGHNTVFWYRQTMMQGLELLAYFRNRAPLDDSGMPKDRFSAEMPDATLATLKIQPSEPRDSAVYFCASSSGATYEQYFGPGTRLTVT.

This clone appeared once. V usage is TRBV5-1 and J usage is TRBJ2-7; D may be TRBD1 (6 bases). This CDR3 is 15 amino acids long. CDR1 and CDR2 (germline): SGHRS, YFSETQ. V was shortened by 1 base and J by 0 bases, with 11 bases between the two germline ends. The CDR3 spells CASSLRDMSSYEQYF. DNA of the CDR3: TGCGCCAGCAGCTTGAGGGACATGAGCTCCTACGAGCAGTACTTC.

The chain combines TRBV7-6 with TRBJ2-7; 9 bases match TRBD1. The germline V gene encodes CDR1 SGHVS and CDR2 FNYEAQ. V was clipped by 2 bases and J by 1 base; unmatched bases: 3. The CDR3 is 15 amino acids. In DNA form, the CDR3 reads TGTGCCAGCAGCTTAAGAGGGACAGGGTCCTACGAGCAGTACTTC. Translated, it gives CASSLRGTGSYEQYF.

The chain employs TRBV5-4 and TRBJ2-7; D uncertain. With 3 bases removed from V and 0 bases from J, the gap between germline ends came to 10 bases. This CDR3 comprises 14 residues. Germline V gene lookup returns CDR1 SGHNT and CDR2 YYREEE (reference sequence). CDR3 sequence reads: CASSSVKSSYEQYF. DNA of the CDR3: TGTGCCAGCAGCTCGGTTAAGAGCTCCTACGAGCAGTACTTC.